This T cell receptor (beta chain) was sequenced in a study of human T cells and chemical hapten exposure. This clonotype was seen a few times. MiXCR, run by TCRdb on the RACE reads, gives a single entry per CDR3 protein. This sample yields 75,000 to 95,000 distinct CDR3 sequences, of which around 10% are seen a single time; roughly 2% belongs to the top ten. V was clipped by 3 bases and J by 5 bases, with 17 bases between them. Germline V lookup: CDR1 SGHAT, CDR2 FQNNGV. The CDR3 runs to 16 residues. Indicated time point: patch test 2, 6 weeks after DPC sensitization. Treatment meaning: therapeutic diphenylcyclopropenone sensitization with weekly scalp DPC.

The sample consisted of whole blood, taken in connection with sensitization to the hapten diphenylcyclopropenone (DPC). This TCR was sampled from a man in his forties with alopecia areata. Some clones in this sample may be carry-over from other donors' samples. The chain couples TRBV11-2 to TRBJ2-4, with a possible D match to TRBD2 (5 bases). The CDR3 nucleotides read TGTGCCAGCAGCTTCACCGCGGGCCCTATCCAAAACATTCAGTACTTC. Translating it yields CASSFTAGPIQNIQYF. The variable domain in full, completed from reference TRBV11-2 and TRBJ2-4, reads EAGVAQSPRYKIIEKRQSVAFWCNPISGHATLYWYQQILGQGPKLLIQFQNNGVVDDSQLPKDRFSAERLKGVDSTLKIQPAKLEDSAVYLCASSFTAGPIQNIQYFGAGTRLSVL.